This TCR beta chain was sequenced in a study of control samples from healthy donors and cancer patients. Profiling relied on immunoSEQ multiplex PCR, and the TCRdb table lists in-frame clones only, not all of them. The sample shows some 120,000 clones, more than 75% of them seen only once. This clonotype was obtained from a woman aged 70-85 years in good health. Sequencing was done on a sample of blood.

The CDR3 spells CASSETASNTEAFF. CDR3 DNA: TGTGCCAGCAGCGAGACAGCCTCGAACACTGAAGCTTTCTTT. The chain has TRBV18 and TRBJ1-1, with D maybe TRBD1 (5 bases). This CDR3 is 14 amino acids long. Germline lookup yields CDR1 KGHSH and CDR2 LQKENI. Trimming stripped 8 bases from V and 1 base from J, with 14 bases between.